This T cell receptor (beta chain) is drawn from a study of T cell changes during pregnancy in multiple sclerosis. Measured with immunoSEQ multiplex PCR; TCRdb has only the in-frame clones, and not every one. Of tens of thousands of clones in the sample, roughly nine tenths were seen once. V was pared by 5 bases and J by 2 bases, with 15 bases between. CDR1 SGHNT and CDR2 YENEEA come from the germline V gene. This CDR3 comprises 15 residues. The chain joins TRBV11-3 to TRBJ1-1; possible D gene TRBD1, 6 bases. The material was peripheral blood, obtained after pregnancy. This TCR was sampled from a female donor in good health, enrolled as a control in a pregnancy study. This CDR3 is CASSQGQAPNTEAFF. CDR3 nucleotide sequence: TGTGCCAGCAGCCAGGGACAAGCCCCCAACACTGAAGCTTTCTTT. The full variable domain, rest sourced from reference TRBV11-3 and TRBJ1-1, is EAGVVQSPRYKIIEKKQPVAFWCNPISGHNTLYWYLQNLGQGPELLIRYENEEAVDDSQLPKDRFSAERLKGVDSTLKIQPAELGDSAVYLCASSQGQAPNTEAFFGQGTRLTVV.